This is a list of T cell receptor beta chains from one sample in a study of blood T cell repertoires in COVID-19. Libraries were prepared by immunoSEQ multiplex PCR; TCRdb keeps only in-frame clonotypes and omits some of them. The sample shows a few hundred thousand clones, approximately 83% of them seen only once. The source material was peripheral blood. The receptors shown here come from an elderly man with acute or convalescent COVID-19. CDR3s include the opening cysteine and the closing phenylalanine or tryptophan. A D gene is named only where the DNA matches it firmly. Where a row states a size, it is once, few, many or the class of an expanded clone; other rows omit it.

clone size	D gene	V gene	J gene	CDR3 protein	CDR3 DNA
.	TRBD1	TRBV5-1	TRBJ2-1	CASSLEQTGGWDEQFF	TGCGCCAGCAGCTTGGAGCAGACAGGGGGCTGGGATGAGCAGTTCTTC
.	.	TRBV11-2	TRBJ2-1	CASSSFRVYEQFF	TGTGCCAGCAGCTCCTTCCGGGTCTATGAGCAGTTCTTC
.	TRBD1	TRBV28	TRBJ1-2	CASRTGQVNYGYTF	TGTGCCAGCAGGACGGGACAGGTTAACTATGGCTACACCTTC
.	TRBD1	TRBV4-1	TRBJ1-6	CASSQIDRGHSPLHF	TGCGCCAGCAGCCAAATTGACAGGGGTCATTCACCCCTCCACTTT
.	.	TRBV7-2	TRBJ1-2	CASGYRDKWGYTF	TGTGCCAGCGGATACCGGGACAAATGGGGCTACACCTTC
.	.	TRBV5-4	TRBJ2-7	CASSPNSVGSYEQYF	TGTGCCAGCAGCCCAAATAGCGTCGGCTCCTACGAGCAGTACTTC
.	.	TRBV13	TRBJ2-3	CASSSGQRTDTQYF	TGTGCCAGCAGCTCTGGACAACGCACAGATACGCAGTATTTT
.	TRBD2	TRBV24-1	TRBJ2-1	CATTSGTSGRNEQFF	TGTGCCACCACCTCCGGGACTAGCGGGAGGAATGAGCAGTTCTTC
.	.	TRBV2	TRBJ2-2	CASSSDIPTGELFF	TGTGCCAGCAGTTCGGACATCCCCACCGGGGAGCTGTTTTTT
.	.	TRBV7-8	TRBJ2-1	CASSPIRGLGTEQFF	TGTGCCAGCAGCCCGATCAGGGGCTTAGGGACTGAGCAGTTCTTC
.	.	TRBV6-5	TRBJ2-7	CATSFTGNHEQYF	TGTGCCACCTCCTTCACAGGGAACCACGAGCAGTACTTC
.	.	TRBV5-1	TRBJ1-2	CASSFSGSNYGYTF	TGCGCCAGCAGCTTCTCGGGTTCCAACTATGGCTACACCTTC
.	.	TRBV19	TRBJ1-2	CASSIVPGTLARYGYTF	TGTGCCAGTAGTATAGTGCCCGGGACTTTGGCTCGCTATGGCTACACCTTC
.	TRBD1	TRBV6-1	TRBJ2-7	CASSEETGSSYEQYF	TGTGCCAGCAGTGAAGAGACAGGGAGCTCCTACGAGCAGTACTTC
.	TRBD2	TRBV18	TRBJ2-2	CASSRTSGIPTNTGELFF	TGTGCCAGCTCACGGACTAGCGGAATCCCCACGAACACCGGGGAGCTGTTTTTT
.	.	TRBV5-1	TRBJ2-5	CASSDPAGPRQETQYF	TGCGCCAGCAGCGACCCGGCGGGGCCCCGTCAAGAGACCCAGTACTTC
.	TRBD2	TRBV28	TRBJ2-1	CASSSAGTSGYNEQFF	TGTGCCAGCAGCTCAGCCGGGACTAGCGGCTACAATGAGCAGTTCTTC
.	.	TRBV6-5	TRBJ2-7	CASNKDRVRGEQYF	TGTGCCAGCAATAAAGATAGGGTGAGGGGGGAGCAGTACTTC
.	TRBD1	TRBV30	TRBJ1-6	CAWSVQGAWSSPLHF	TGTGCCTGGAGTGTACAGGGGGCATGGTCTTCACCCCTCCACTTT
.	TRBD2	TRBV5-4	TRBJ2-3	CASKAGRTDTQYF	TGTGCCAGCAAAGCGGGACGCACAGATACGCAGTATTTT
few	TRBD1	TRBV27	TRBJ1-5	CASSLTGGNQPQHF	TGTGCCAGCAGTTTGACAGGGGGCAATCAGCCCCAGCATTTT